This TCR beta chain was observed in a study of blood T cell repertoires in COVID-19. For the study at large: Specimens from acute and convalescent COVID-19 originated in the United States, Italy and Spain. T cells, B-cell-depleted T cells, or PBMCs provided the cDNA or gDNA that served as material.

The V gene lost 0 bases and the J gene lost 9 bases, with 14 bases spanning the gap. Germline assignment: CDR1 LGHDT and CDR2 YNNKEL (reference sequence). The length of the CDR3 is 14 residues. In the authors' methods: Estimation of nucleated cell counts was performed using reference gene primer amplification. Some clones are missing from TCRdb's copy, which holds only in-frame ones; the method was immunoSEQ multiplex PCR. Clone size and the V and J calls come from that table; the DNA yielded D and trimming. The repertoire holds about 250,000 clones, with 70% to 90% as singletons. The rearrangement joins TRBV3-1 (or the pseudogene TRBV3-2) to TRBJ2-5; D perhaps matches TRBD1 (5 bases). Sequencing used peripheral blood. The sequence derives from a young man with active or convalescent COVID-19. CDR3 nucleotides: TGTGCCAGCAGCCAAGACTGGACACAAACGTCCCAGTACTTC. It is translated as CASSQDWTQTSQYF.